This is a list of T cell receptor beta chains from one sample in a study of early T cells in non-severe SARS-CoV-2 infection. One entry per CDR3 protein results from TCRdb running MiXCR on the 5' RACE reads. The sample lists 35,000 to 40,000 distinct CDR3 sequences; 5.5% to 6.5% were seen once. Sequencing was performed on whole blood. These receptors all come from an adult who was a healthcare worker with PCR-confirmed SARS-CoV-2 infection or an uninfected control (not recorded which). CDR3s include the opening cysteine and the closing phenylalanine or tryptophan. A D gene is named only where the DNA matches it firmly. Clone size, where shown, is once, few, many, or a class for clones that have expanded.

j_call	v_call	d_call	clone_size	cdr3_nt	cdr3_aa
TRBJ2-3	TRBV19	.	many	TGTGCCAGTAGGCTATCCCAATACACAGATACGCAGTATTTT	CASRLSQYTDTQYF
TRBJ1-2	TRBV30	.	many	TGTGCCTGGAGTGGCAGGGAGGGCTATGGCTACACCTTC	CAWSGREGYGYTF
TRBJ2-7	TRBV20-1	.	many	TGCAGTGCTGGACAGAGTACCTACGAGCAGTACTTC	CSAGQSTYEQYF
TRBJ2-6	TRBV29-1	.	many	TGCAGCGTTGGGCCTGGGGGGGCCAACGTCCTGACTTTC	CSVGPGGANVLTF
TRBJ2-5	TRBV6-5	.	many	TGTGCCAGCAGAAACAGAGAGACCCAGTACTTC	CASRNRETQYF
TRBJ1-1	TRBV4-1	.	.	TGCGCCAGCAGCCCCAACAGGCTGAACACTGAAGCTTTCTTT	CASSPNRLNTEAFF
TRBJ2-3	TRBV21-1	.	.	TGTGCCAGCAGCAAAGTGCTAGCGGGACACACAGATACGCAGTATTTT	CASSKVLAGHTDTQYF
TRBJ2-1	TRBV20-1	TRBD2	many	TGCAGTGCTCGACTAGCGGGAATCTACAATGAGCAGTTCTTC	CSARLAGIYNEQFF
TRBJ2-3	TRBV7-6	TRBD2	many	TGTGCCAGCAGCTCCCTCGGACTAGCGGTCACAGATACGCAGTATTTT	CASSSLGLAVTDTQYF
TRBJ2-4	TRBV5-1	.	many	TGCGCCAGCAGCTTAGGAGACTCCCGTGTTTTGCACATTCAGTACTTC	CASSLGDSRVLHIQYF
TRBJ2-5	TRBV28	.	many	TGTGCCAGCAGCTCCCACGGGGGGCGCATTAAAGAGACCCAGTACTTC	CASSSHGGRIKETQYF
TRBJ2-3	TRBV20-1	.	many	TGCAGTGCTCCTCGCCCGGACGTTAGCACAGATACGCAGTATTTT	CSAPRPDVSTDTQYF
TRBJ1-5	TRBV7-2	TRBD1	many	TGTGCCAGCAGCGCCCGGACAGGGAGGTCCAATCAGCCCCAGCATTTT	CASSARTGRSNQPQHF
TRBJ2-7	TRBV12-3/TRBV12-4	.	few	TGTGCCAGCAGTTTTGGGGTAAACTACGAGCAGTACTTC	CASSFGVNYEQYF
TRBJ1-4	TRBV18	.	.	TGTGCCAGCTCACCAAGGCCAGATCTCGATGAAAAACTGTTTTTT	CASSPRPDLDEKLFF
TRBJ2-4	TRBV5-6	.	many	TGTGCCAGCAGCCGCCTCCAAATGGACAAAAACATTCAGTACTTC	CASSRLQMDKNIQYF
TRBJ1-1	TRBV30	.	many	TGTGCCTTGGGACATTTGAACACTGAAGCTTTCTTT	CALGHLNTEAFF
TRBJ2-3	TRBV12-3/TRBV12-4	.	few	TGTGCCAGCAGTTGGGTGGGGCCAGCGGGTAGTTTGTCAGATACGCAGTATTTT	CASSWVGPAGSLSDTQYF
TRBJ2-1	TRBV7-9	.	few	TGTGCCAGCAGCTACACCACCGAGCAGTTCTTC	CASSYTTEQFF
TRBJ1-3	TRBV5-8	.	many	TGTGCCAGCAGGCGGGAAACGAATCGCTCTGGAAACACCATATATTTT	CASRRETNRSGNTIYF
TRBJ2-7	TRBV5-1	.	many	TGCGCCAGCAGCCCTACCCTTACAGGGGGGGGGGAGCAGTACTTC	CASSPTLTGGGEQYF
TRBJ1-1	TRBV12-3/TRBV12-4	.	many	TGTGCCAGCAGTACCTTGGGGACGGCTGAAGCTTTCTTT	CASSTLGTAEAFF
TRBJ2-1	TRBV7-2	TRBD2	.	TGTGCCAGCAGCCCAATACTAGCGGGTCTTAACAATGAGCAGTTCTTC	CASSPILAGLNNEQFF
TRBJ2-2	TRBV20-1	.	many	TGCAGTGCTAGCCCGGTTCCCGACACCGGGGAGCTGTTTTTT	CSASPVPDTGELFF
TRBJ2-1	TRBV2	TRBD2	many	TGTGCCAGCAGTGAGGAGACTAGCGGGATGGGTGAGCAGTTCTTC	CASSEETSGMGEQFF
TRBJ2-7	TRBV7-2	.	many	TGTGCCAGCAGCTATAGGCCTATCAGAAACGAGCAGTACTTC	CASSYRPIRNEQYF
TRBJ2-5	TRBV10-3	TRBD2	.	TGTGCCATCAGTGAGAGGTCTAGCGGAGAGACCCAGTACTTC	CAISERSSGETQYF
TRBJ2-7	TRBV20-1	.	many	TGCAGTGCCCTTAATGCCGCAAGAGGCTACGAGCAGTACTTC	CSALNAARGYEQYF
TRBJ2-1	TRBV7-9	TRBD2	.	TGTGCCAGCAGCCCGAAACTAGCGGGGTACAATGAGCAGTTCTTC	CASSPKLAGYNEQFF
TRBJ2-3	TRBV5-6	.	few	TGTGCCAGCAGCTCTTGGAATGTAGATACGCAGTATTTT	CASSSWNVDTQYF
TRBJ1-1	TRBV10-3	TRBD1	few	TGTGCCATCAGTGGCCCAGGGGGTGAAGCTTTCTTT	CAISGPGGEAFF
TRBJ2-7	TRBV6-6	TRBD2	many	TGTGCCAGCAGTTACCCCGGAGGGCGGGGGGACCCTCAGTTGTTCTACGAGCAGTACTTC	CASSYPGGRGDPQLFYEQYF
TRBJ1-5	TRBV12-3/TRBV12-4	.	.	TGTGCCAGCAGTTTTAAGGGTAGGGGTAGAAGCAATCAGCCCCAGCATTTT	CASSFKGRGRSNQPQHF
TRBJ1-1	TRBV4-1	.	many	TGCGCCAGCAGCCACCCCATGGACACTGAAGCTTTCTTT	CASSHPMDTEAFF
TRBJ1-5	TRBV23-1	TRBD1	many	TGCGCCAGCAGCAATTTTGCAGGGGGCCACGAATATAGCAATCAGCCCCAGCATTTT	CASSNFAGGHEYSNQPQHF
TRBJ2-6	TRBV7-9	TRBD1	many	TGTGCCAGCAGCGGACAGGGGGCATTAACGACCAACGTCCTGACTTTC	CASSGQGALTTNVLTF